A single sample is the source of the 30 T cell receptor beta chains below, sequenced in a study of OX40 agonist ivuxolimab in advanced cancers. The assay was immunoSEQ multiplex PCR, and TCRdb's table has in-frame clones only and misses some. The profile shows about 83,000 clones, under 95% of them singletons. The starting material was CD4+ or CD8+ T cells sorted from blood, obtained in a trial of the OX40 agonist ivuxolimab. The source of these receptors is an adult with an advanced solid tumor such as melanoma, head and neck, liver or kidney cancer.

The chain recombines TRBV15 with TRBJ2-5; D unresolved. Trimming took 0 bases from V and 2 from J, leaving 10 bases between them. Per germline, CDR1 LNHNV and CDR2 YYDKDF (reference sequence). The CDR3 length is 15 residues. CDR3 loop: CATSRDRHSQETQYF. For the CDR3, the DNA is TGTGCCACCAGCAGAGATCGTCACTCACAAGAGACCCAGTACTTC.

V is TRBV7-2 and J is TRBJ2-3, with D uncertain. Trimming removed 2 bases at V and 6 bases at J, with 6 bases between. CDR3 length: 12 amino acids. The V gene's germline CDR1 is SGHTA and CDR2 FQGNSA. The CDR3 protein is CASSLQQDTQYF. In nucleotides, the CDR3 is TGTGCCAGCAGCTTACAGCAGGATACGCAGTATTTT.

This clone came up once. The rearrangement links TRBV6-5 to TRBJ2-3, with TRBD2 as a possible D gene (6 bases). Per the germline V gene, CDR1 is MNHEY and CDR2 is SVGAGI. With 6 bases removed from V and 3 bases from J, the gap between germline ends came to 13 bases. The CDR3 totals 14 residues. This CDR3 reads CASSRATSTDTQYF. DNA of the CDR3: TGTGCCAGCAGCAGAGCGACTAGTACAGATACGCAGTATTTT.

The chain uses TRBV19 and TRBJ1-1; TRBD1 aligns across 7 bases. J was trimmed by 10 bases and V by 5 bases; bases with no gene match: 10. Germline loops: CDR1 LNHDA, CDR2 SQIVND (reference sequence). This CDR3 region has 13 residues. The CDR3 nucleotides read TGTGCCAGTAGTTCCCTACAGGGGTTCGGAGCTTTCTTT. Translation gives CASSSLQGFGAFF. Variable domain in full (rest from reference TRBV19 and TRBJ1-1): DGGITQSPKYLFRKEGQNVTLSCEQNLNHDAMYWYRQDPGQGLRLIYYSQIVNDFQKGDIAEGYSVSREKKESFPLTVTSAQKNPTAFYLCASSSLQGFGAFFGQGTRLTVV.

Only a few counts were recorded for this clone. The chain carries TRBV11-2 and TRBJ1-2; possible D gene TRBD1, 5 bases. The V end was cut by 4 bases, the J end by 2 bases, with 17 bases between. Germline V gene data show CDR1 as SGHAT and CDR2 as FQNNGV. The CDR3 sequence is 16 residues long. DNA for the CDR3: TGTGCCAGCAGCTCCCTTCGGTCGGGGGGAAACTATGGCTACACCTTC. This encodes CASSSLRSGGNYGYTF.

The gene calls are TRBV19 and TRBJ2-7; D gene uncertain. Germline CDR1 reads LNHDA; CDR2 reads SQIVND (reference sequence). The CDR3 has 13 residues. With 5 bases removed from V and 3 bases from J, the gap between germline ends came to 11 bases. In DNA form, the CDR3 reads TGTGCCAGTAGTGGTCCCGGGTTCTACGAGCAGTACTTC. Translating gives CASSGPGFYEQYF. The complete variable domain, with remaining parts taken from reference TRBV19 and TRBJ2-7, reads DGGITQSPKYLFRKEGQNVTLSCEQNLNHDAMYWYRQDPGQGLRLIYYSQIVNDFQKGDIAEGYSVSREKKESFPLTVTSAQKNPTAFYLCASSGPGFYEQYFGPGTRLTVT.

The V and J genes are TRBV4-2 and TRBJ1-2, with 9 positions matching TRBD1. The length of the CDR3 is 18 residues. Germline V gives CDR1 LGHNA, CDR2 YNFKEQ. V was pared by 3 bases and J by 2 bases, with 13 bases of the junction left unmatched. CDR3 sequence (DNA): TGTGCCAGCAGCCAGGTTACCCTCTCCGGGACAGGGAACTATGGCTACACCTTC. Amino acid sequence: CASSQVTLSGTGNYGYTF.

In the case of this clone: One end of the junction varies from germline; a read error may be responsible. The CDR3 DNA reads TGTGCCAGCTCACCAAGAGACGGGCAGAACACTAAAGCTTTCTTT. Translating it yields CASSPRDGQNTKAFF. The V call is TRBV18, the J call TRBJ1-1; D gene unclear. Germline CDR1 KGHSH, CDR2 LQKENI. The CDR3 runs 15 residues.

The chain recombines TRBV4-2 with TRBJ1-2; a weak D match, TRBD1 (5 bases). The CDR3 spans 17 residues. Germline loops: CDR1 LGHNA, CDR2 YNFKEQ. Trimming removed 3 bases at V and 4 bases at J, with 21 bases between. CDR3 region: CASSQGGMDRTGYGYTF. CDR3 nucleotide sequence: TGTGCCAGCAGCCAGGGGGGGATGGATCGGACTGGCTATGGCTACACCTTC.

The V call is TRBV7-2, the J call TRBJ2-7; D gene unclear. CDR3 size: 16 residues. Germline CDR1 and CDR2: SGHTA and FQGNSA. V lost 3 bases to trimming and J lost 0 bases, with 15 bases between them. The CDR3 loop is CASSFSGQSSSYEQYF. Here the CDR3 DNA reads TGTGCCAGCAGCTTCTCTGGGCAGTCGAGCTCCTACGAGCAGTACTTC. Full variable domain (outside the CDR3, taken from reference TRBV7-2 and TRBJ2-7): GAGVSQSPSNKVTEKGKDVELRCDPISGHTALYWYRQSLGQGLEFLIYFQGNSAPDKSGLPSDRFSAERTGGSVSTLTIQRTQQEDSAVYLCASSFSGQSSSYEQYFGPGTRLTVT.

J is TRBJ2-4 and V is TRBV19; D gene unclear. Trimming stripped 10 bases from V and 0 bases from J, with 16 bases between. The CDR3 is 15 amino acids. The V gene's germline CDR1 is LNHDA and CDR2 SQIVND (reference sequence). CDR3: CATSDGQTAKNIQYF. For the CDR3, the DNA is TGTGCCACCTCGGACGGCCAGACAGCCAAAAACATTCAGTACTTC.

This clone has just one count. The gene calls are TRBV2 and TRBJ1-2; D gene ambiguous. This CDR3 has 14 amino acids. The ends were cut back, 4 bases at V and 4 bases at J, with 13 bases in the middle. Per the germline V gene, CDR1 is SNHLY and CDR2 is FYNNEI. The CDR3 DNA reads TGTGCCAGCAGTGGGGCCGCCGGACCCTATGGCTACACCTTC. Translated, it gives CASSGAAGPYGYTF.

The V gene is TRBV7-9, the J gene TRBJ2-1; no clear D. This CDR3 has 11 amino acids. V lost 6 bases and J lost 10, with 10 bases in between. CDR1 SEHNR and CDR2 FQNEAQ come from the germline V gene (reference sequence). The DNA of the CDR3 is TGTGCCAGCAGTCCCCTCCGCGAGCAGTTCTTC. This codes for CASSPLREQFF.

The CDR3: CASALRLAGYEQYF. The DNA of the CDR3 is TGTGCCAGCGCCCTCAGGCTAGCGGGTTACGAGCAGTACTTC. The chain employs TRBV28 and TRBJ2-7; 8 bases fit TRBD2. V dropped 8 bases and J dropped 4; count of bases not matched to a gene: 10. Looked up from germline, CDR1 is MDHEN and CDR2 is SYDVKM. The length of the CDR3 is 14 residues.

V usage is TRBV6-1 and J usage is TRBJ2-2; D unresolved. CDR3 size: 16 residues. Germline V gene data show CDR1 as MNHNS and CDR2 as SASEGT. The germline V and J ends were trimmed by 0 bases and 3 bases, with 11 bases remaining between them. CDR3 in amino acids: CASSEARTVDTGELFF. The CDR3 region has the DNA TGTGCCAGCAGTGAAGCGAGGACGGTGGACACCGGGGAGCTGTTTTTT.

The rearrangement uses TRBV4-2 and TRBJ2-1; perhaps TRBD1 as D (6 bases). This CDR3 contains 13 residues. V lost 8 bases to trimming and J lost 7 bases, with 15 bases between them. Per the germline V gene, CDR1 is LGHNA and CDR2 is YNFKEQ. The CDR3 region is CASGSDRSNEQFF. CDR3 in DNA: TGTGCCAGCGGCTCCGACAGGAGTAATGAGCAGTTCTTC.

The rearrangement joins TRBV18 to TRBJ1-2, with a possible D match to TRBD1 (6 bases). Deletions cut 3 bases from V and 4 bases from J, with 18 bases between. The CDR3 covers 16 residues. In germline, CDR1 is KGHSH, CDR2 LQKENI. CDR3 DNA sequence: TGTGCCAGCTCACCGGGAGAACAGGGTGTTTCCTATGGCTACACCTTC. Translation gives CASSPGEQGVSYGYTF.

The rearrangement uses TRBV6-6 and TRBJ2-5, with D unclear. The J call may be in error: the DNA end matches TRBJ2-7 better. Germline V lookup: CDR1 MNHNY, CDR2 SVGAGI (reference sequence). The CDR3 has 14 amino acids. DNA of the CDR3: TGTGCCAGCAGTTACGGGGTCCTCCCCTACGAGCAGTACTTC. It specifies CASSYGVLPYEQYF.

The chain employs TRBV30 and TRBJ1-2; TRBD1 agrees at 12 bases. This CDR3 is 14 amino acids long. The ends lost 2 bases at V and 7 bases at J; junction bases unmatched: 5. CDR1 and CDR2 from the germline V gene are GTSNPN and SVGIG (reference sequence). The CDR3 sequence: CAWSRDRGHSGYTF. Written as DNA, the CDR3 is TGTGCCTGGAGTCGGGACAGGGGGCATTCTGGCTACACCTTC.

The chain links TRBV19 to TRBJ1-2, with D possibly TRBD1 on 5 matching bases. V was clipped by 5 bases and J by 4 bases, with 8 bases between them. CDR3 length: 12 amino acids. From germline, CDR1 is LNHDA and CDR2 SQIVND (reference sequence). The CDR3 here is CASSRGGYGYTF. As DNA, the CDR3 is TGTGCCAGTAGTCGCGGGGGCTATGGCTACACCTTC.

V usage is TRBV7-2 and J usage is TRBJ1-1; D gene ambiguous. In germline, CDR1 is SGHTA, CDR2 FQGNSA. This CDR3 spans 14 amino acids. Trimming took off 4 bases at V and 1 base at J, with 10 bases between the two ends. The DNA for the CDR3 is TGTGCCAGCAGCTATTTTTCGGAGAACACTGAAGCTTTCTTT. It specifies CASSYFSENTEAFF.

The chain combines TRBV7-2 with TRBJ1-6, with D possibly matching TRBD1 (5 bases). Trimming took off 1 base at V and 6 bases at J, with 13 bases between the two ends. CDR1 and CDR2 from the germline V gene are SGHTA and FQGNSA. The CDR3 loop spans 16 amino acids. The CDR3 sequence is CASSLVGGVGNSPLHF. CDR3 DNA: TGTGCCAGCAGCTTAGTTGGAGGGGTAGGTAATTCACCCCTCCACTTT. The full variable domain, in which reference TRBV7-2 and TRBJ1-6 provide the parts outside the CDR3, is GAGVSQSPSNKVTEKGKDVELRCDPISGHTALYWYRQSLGQGLEFLIYFQGNSAPDKSGLPSDRFSAERTGGSVSTLTIQRTQQEDSAVYLCASSLVGGVGNSPLHFGNGTRLTVT.

V and J are TRBV10-2 and TRBJ1-2; 9 bases agree with TRBD1. Germline V CDR1 and CDR2: WSHSY, SAAADI. V lost 7 bases and J lost 3; bases outside the gene matches: 6. The CDR3 is 14 amino acids. CDR3 coding DNA: TGCGCCAGCACGTTGACAGGGGGGGACTATGGCTACACCTTC. Encoded protein: CASTLTGGDYGYTF.

This clone was recorded a few times. The J gene is TRBJ1-2, the V gene TRBV28; no clear D gene. The CDR3 has 12 residues. CDR1 MDHEN and CDR2 SYDVKM come from the germline V gene. V was shortened by 6 bases and J by 1 base, with 6 bases between the two germline ends. Here the CDR3 reads CASSNSNYGYTF. CDR3 sequence (DNA): TGTGCCAGCAGCAACAGTAACTATGGCTACACCTTC.

This sequence joins TRBV7-9 and TRBJ2-5, with D unclear. TRBJ2-7 matches the DNA end more closely, so the J call is doubtful. The V gene's germline CDR1 is SEHNR and CDR2 FQNEAQ (reference sequence). The CDR3 length is 12 residues. The CDR3 DNA reads TGTGCCAGCAGCTTCGGCCAGTACGAGCAGTACTTC. Its protein is CASSFGQYEQYF.

J is TRBJ2-1 and V is TRBV4-3, with TRBD2 matching 8 bases. Germline V gene data show CDR1 as LGHNA and CDR2 as YSLEER. The V gene end was trimmed by 4 bases and the J gene end by 8 bases; junction bases not matched to a gene: 10. The CDR3 has 15 amino acids. The CDR3 bases are TGCGCCAGCAGCCGGTTCCGGGGGGGCCGGGATGAGCAGTTCTTC. This translates into CASSRFRGGRDEQFF.

This sequence joins TRBV7-2 and TRBJ2-2; D is ambiguous. From germline, CDR1 is SGHTA and CDR2 FQGNSA. CDR3 length: 16 residues. The ends were cut back, 5 bases at V and 1 base at J, with 14 bases in the middle. As DNA, the CDR3 is TGTGCCAGCAGCCCCAGAGTAGTTGGGAACACCGGGGAGCTGTTTTTT. Protein sequence: CASSPRVVGNTGELFF.

The chain couples TRBV7-6 to TRBJ2-7; D unclear. Germline V CDR1 and CDR2: SGHVS, FNYEAQ. Trimming pared 0 bases from V and 5 bases from J, leaving 8 bases between. This CDR3 comprises 13 residues. CDR3 loop: CASSLARIHEQYF. As DNA, the CDR3 is TGTGCCAGCAGCTTAGCCCGGATCCACGAGCAGTACTTC.

As concerns this clone: An end of the junction does not agree with germline; a read error may underlie this. The gene calls are TRBV7-9 and TRBJ2-4, with D maybe TRBD2 (5 bases). Germline CDR1 SEHNR, CDR2 FQNEAQ (reference sequence). The CDR3 is 14 residues long. CDR3 sequence: CASSLAAPGDIQYF. The CDR3 coding sequence is TGTGCCAGCAGCCTAGCCGCTCCCGGGGACATTCAGTACTTC.

The gene calls are TRBV6-4 and TRBJ2-1; D gene unclear. V lost 5 bases and J lost 4, with 15 bases in between. This CDR3 has 15 residues. From germline, CDR1 is MRHNA and CDR2 SNTAGT. The CDR3 here is CASSRAGATYNEQFF. The DNA for the CDR3 is TGTGCCAGCAGTCGAGCCGGAGCGACTTACAATGAGCAGTTCTTC.